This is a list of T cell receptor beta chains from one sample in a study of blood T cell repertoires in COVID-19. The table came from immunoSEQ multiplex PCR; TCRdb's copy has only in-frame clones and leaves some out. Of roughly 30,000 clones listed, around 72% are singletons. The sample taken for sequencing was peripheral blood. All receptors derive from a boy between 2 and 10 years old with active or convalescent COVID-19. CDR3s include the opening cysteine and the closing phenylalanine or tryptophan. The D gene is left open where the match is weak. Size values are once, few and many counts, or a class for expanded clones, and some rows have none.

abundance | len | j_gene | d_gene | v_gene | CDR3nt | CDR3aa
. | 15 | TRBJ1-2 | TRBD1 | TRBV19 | TGTGCCAGTAGTAGTCCCGGGACAGGGTTTGGCGGCTACACCTTC | CASSSPGTGFGGYTF
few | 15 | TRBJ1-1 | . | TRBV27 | TGTGCCAGCAGAGTACAGGGCGGTCGGAACACTGAAGCTTTCTTT | CASRVQGGRNTEAFF
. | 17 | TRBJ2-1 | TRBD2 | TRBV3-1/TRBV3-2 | TGTGCCAGCAGCCGATTAGCGGGAGGGCTTTCCCACAATGAGCAGTTCTTC | CASSRLAGGLSHNEQFF
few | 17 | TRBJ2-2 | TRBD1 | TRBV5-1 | TGCGCCAGCAGCTTGGGTTCTGGGACAGGGGGCACCGGGGAGCTGTTTTTT | CASSLGSGTGGTGELFF
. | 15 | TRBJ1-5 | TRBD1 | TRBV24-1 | TGTGCCACCAGTGATTTGGACAGGGTCCATCAGCCCCAGCATTTT | CATSDLDRVHQPQHF
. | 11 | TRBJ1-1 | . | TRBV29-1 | TGCAGCGTTGGGGGCCACACTGAAGCTTTCTTT | CSVGGHTEAFF
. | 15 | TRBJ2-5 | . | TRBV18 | TGTGCCAGCCACCTCAGTACCGGCGGGCAAGAGACCCAGTACTTC | CASHLSTGGQETQYF
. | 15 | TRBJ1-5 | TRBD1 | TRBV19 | TGTGCCAGTAGAATTGGACAGGCCTCTAATCAGCCCCAGCATTTT | CASRIGQASNQPQHF
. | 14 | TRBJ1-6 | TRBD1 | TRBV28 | TGTGCCAGCAGTCGGGACAGGGCCAGCATTGTCCGCCACTTT | CASSRDRASIVRHF
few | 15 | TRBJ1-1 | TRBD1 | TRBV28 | TGTGCCAGCAGTAACGAACAGGGGATGGGCACTGAAGCTTTCTTT | CASSNEQGMGTEAFF
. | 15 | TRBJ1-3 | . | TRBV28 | TGTGCCAGCAGTCCTCTTCTCCATAGAGTAAACACCATATATTTT | CASSPLLHRVNTIYF
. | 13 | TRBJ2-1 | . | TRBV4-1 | TGCGCCAGCAGCCTTAGGGGTGGGAATGAGCAGTTCTTC | CASSLRGGNEQFF
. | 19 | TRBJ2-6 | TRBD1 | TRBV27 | TGTGCCAGCTTTCCCTTTGGGACAGCCCCATTCTCTGGGGCCAACGTCCTGACTTTC | CASFPFGTAPFSGANVLTF
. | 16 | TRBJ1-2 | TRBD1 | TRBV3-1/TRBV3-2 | TGTGCCAGCAGCCCCCAGGGGGGTACGTGGGGCTATGGCTACACCTTC | CASSPQGGTWGYGYTF
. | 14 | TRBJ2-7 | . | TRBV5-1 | TGCGCCAGCAGCCTATTGCCGGGTCCCTACGAGCAGTACTTC | CASSLLPGPYEQYF
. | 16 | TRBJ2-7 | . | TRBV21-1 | TGTGCCAGCAGCAGATCGGCTGGCGGGAGCTCCTACGAGCAGTACTTC | CASSRSAGGSSYEQYF
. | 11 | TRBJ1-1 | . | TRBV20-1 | TGCAGTGCTACCCCGACAACCGAAGCTTTCTTT | CSATPTTEAFF
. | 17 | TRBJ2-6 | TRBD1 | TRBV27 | TGTGCCAGCAGTTCCCGGACAGGGGGCCGTGTAGTCAACGTCCTGACTTTC | CASSSRTGGRVVNVLTF
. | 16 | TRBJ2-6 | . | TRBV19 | TGTGCCAGTAGGAAAGGGGGTTACTCTGGGGCCAACGTCCTGACTTTC | CASRKGGYSGANVLTF
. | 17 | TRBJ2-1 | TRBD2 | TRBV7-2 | TGTGCCAGCAGCACAACTAGCGGGTTTAGCTCCTACAATGAGCAGTTCTTC | CASSTTSGFSSYNEQFF
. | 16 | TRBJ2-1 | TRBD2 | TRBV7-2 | TGTGCCAGCAGCTTAACGGGACTAGCGGGATTGAATGAGCAGTTCTTC | CASSLTGLAGLNEQFF
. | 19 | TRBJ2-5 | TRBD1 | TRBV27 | TGTGCCAGCAGTTTATTCCCTGGGGCCGGGACAGGGGCCGGGGAGACCCAGTACTTC | CASSLFPGAGTGAGETQYF
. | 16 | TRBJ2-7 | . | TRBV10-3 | TGTGCCATCAGCGAATTGCTTGGGCAGGGGCGAAACGAGCAGTACTTC | CAISELLGQGRNEQYF
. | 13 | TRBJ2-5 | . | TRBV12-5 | TGTGCTAGTGGCCCAGGGGGGCGAGAGACCCAGTACTTC | CASGPGGRETQYF
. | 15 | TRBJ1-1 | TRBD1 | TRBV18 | TGTGCCAGCTCCCGGGGGACAGGGGGGAACACTGAAGCTTTCTTT | CASSRGTGGNTEAFF
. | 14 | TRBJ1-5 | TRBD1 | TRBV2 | TGTGCCAGCAGCGGGGACAGGGTCGGTCAGCCCCAGCATTTT | CASSGDRVGQPQHF
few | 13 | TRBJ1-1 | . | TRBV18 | TGTGCCAGCTCACGACAGGAGAACACTGAAGCTTTCTTT | CASSRQENTEAFF
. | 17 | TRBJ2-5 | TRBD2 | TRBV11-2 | TGTGCCAGCAGCCCACGTGGAACTAGCGGGTACCAAGAGACCCAGTACTTC | CASSPRGTSGYQETQYF
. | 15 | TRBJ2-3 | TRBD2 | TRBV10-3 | TGTGCCATCAGTGACGGGAGGGCTAACACAGATACGCAGTATTTT | CAISDGRANTDTQYF
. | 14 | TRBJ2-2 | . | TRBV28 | TGTGCCGTACGGGGGTCCAGACTTACCGGGGAGCTGTTTTTT | CAVRGSRLTGELFF
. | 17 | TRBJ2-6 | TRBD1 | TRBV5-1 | TGCGCCAGCAGCGAGGGACAGGGGGCGCGGGGGGCCAACGTCCTGACTTTC | CASSEGQGARGANVLTF
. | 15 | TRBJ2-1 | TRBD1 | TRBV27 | TGTGCCAGCAGTTATAACAGGGGGCGAGGGAATGAGCAGTTCTTC | CASSYNRGRGNEQFF
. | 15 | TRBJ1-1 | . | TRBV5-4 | TGTGCCAGCAGCTTGGCCGCTGAGGGGAACACTGAAGCTTTCTTT | CASSLAAEGNTEAFF
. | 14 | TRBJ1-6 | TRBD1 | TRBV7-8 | TGTGCCAGCAGCTTAGGGGACAGGGATTCACCCCTCCACTTT | CASSLGDRDSPLHF
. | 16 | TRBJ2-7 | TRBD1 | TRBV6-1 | TGTGCCAGCAGTGAAGTGGGACAGGGAAAGGTCTACGAGCAGTACTTC | CASSEVGQGKVYEQYF
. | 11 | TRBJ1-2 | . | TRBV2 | TGTGCCAGCGGGAGGGTTTATGGCTACACCTTC | CASGRVYGYTF
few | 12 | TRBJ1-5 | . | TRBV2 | TGTGCCAGCAGTCCGAGCAATCAGCCCCAGCATTTT | CASSPSNQPQHF
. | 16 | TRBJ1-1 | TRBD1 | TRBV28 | TGTGCCAGCAGTTTATGGGGGACAGGGAAGGGGTCGGGAGCTTTCTTT | CASSLWGTGKGSGAFF
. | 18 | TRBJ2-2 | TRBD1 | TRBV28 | TGTGCCAGCAGTTTCCTTTACGGGACAGGAGTAGAAACCGGGGAGCTGTTTTTT | CASSFLYGTGVETGELFF
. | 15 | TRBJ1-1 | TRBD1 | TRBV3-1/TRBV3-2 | TGTGCCAGCAGCCAAGGGGACAGGGAGGGCACTGAAGCTTTCTTT | CASSQGDREGTEAFF
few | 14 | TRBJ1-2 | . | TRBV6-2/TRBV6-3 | TGTGCCAGCAGTAGGGGTAAAGCTAACTATGGCTACACCTTC | CASSRGKANYGYTF
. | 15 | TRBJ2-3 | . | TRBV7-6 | TGTGCCAGCAGCTGCGGACAGTACCATAGGGTATCGCAGTATTTT | CASSCGQYHRVSQYF
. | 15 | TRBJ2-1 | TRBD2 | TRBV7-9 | TGTGCCAGCAGCGACGGACTAGCGGCCTACAATGAGCAGTTCTTC | CASSDGLAAYNEQFF
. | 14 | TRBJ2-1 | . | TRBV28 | TGTGCCAGCAGCTCCATACAGGGATACAATGAGCAGTTCTTC | CASSSIQGYNEQFF
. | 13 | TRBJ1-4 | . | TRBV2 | TGTGCCAGCAATACCCTACGGGGTGAAAAACTGTTTTTT | CASNTLRGEKLFF
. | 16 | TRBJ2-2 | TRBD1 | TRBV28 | TGTGCCAGCAGTAACCAGGACAGGGGTTACACCGGGGAGCTGTTTTTT | CASSNQDRGYTGELFF
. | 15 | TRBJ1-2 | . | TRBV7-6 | TGTGCCAGCAGCAGTAGAGGGGGGGGCGCGGATGGCTACACCTTC | CASSSRGGGADGYTF